This T cell receptor (beta chain) was recorded in a study of T-cell memory formation after mild COVID-19. Study-level results: Contracting clones from day 15 to 85 showed balanced CD4/CD8; later expanders favored CD4+. CD4+ clones that contracted lay mainly in CM and EM; CD8+ ones lay in EMRA.

This CDR3 region has 14 residues. After removal of 3 bases from V and 4 bases from J, the junction contained 4 bases not matched to a gene. About this clonotype itself: No antigen is known for it.

5'RACE primed at constant segments yielded TCR alpha and TCR beta cDNA libraries bearing sample barcodes and UMIs. MiXCR, run by TCRdb on the 5' RACE reads, gives a single entry per CDR3 protein. The sample lists about 260,000 distinct CDR3 sequences; 16% were seen once. The sample taken for sequencing was PBMCs or a T cell subset sorted from them (not recorded which). V usage is TRBV12-3 or TRBV12-4 and J usage is TRBJ2-3, with 7 bases identical to TRBD1. The TCR comes from a man aged 18 to 29 who had mild COVID-19 (a few samples of this study predate the infection). Cell type and time point are not known. The CDR3 region has the DNA TGTGCCAGCAGTTTCCGAGGGGGCCCAGATACGCAGTATTTT. This codes for CASSFRGGPDTQYF.